This T cell receptor (beta chain) was identified during a study of T cell clonotyping in hematopoietic cell transplantation. Whole-study results and caveats: CD4 and CD8 repertoire contributions could not be separated without sorting. After transplant, recipient diversity fell while pathologically expanded clonotypes grew through day 180. Higher Inverse Simpson Index values in graft donor and pretransplant recipient predicted broader posttransplant TCR diversity.

Germline V gene lookup returns CDR1 LNHDA and CDR2 SQIVND (reference sequence). Unmatched junction bases numbered 8, after V lost 7 bases and J lost 7 bases. This CDR3 contains 14 residues. TCRdb's copy holds only in-frame clones and misses some; the assay was immunoSEQ multiplex PCR. The sample lists tens of thousands of clones, roughly 92% occurring once. Concerning this clone: Its antigen is not known.

The sample was peripheral blood mononuclear cells. This sequence joins TRBV19 and TRBJ1-4, with TRBD1 matching over 8 bases. The receptor was derived from a woman in her fifties or sixties in good health. Some clones in this sample may be carry-over from other donors' samples. The DNA for the CDR3 is TGTGCCAGTACCAACAGGGGGTGGAGTGAAAAACTGTTTTTT. It codes for CASTNRGWSEKLFF.